The rows below give T cell receptor beta chains drawn from one sample of a study of cytomegalovirus exposure and HLA in healthy donors. Sequencing used immunoSEQ multiplex PCR; TCRdb keeps in-frame clones, though not all of them. This sample carries 100,000 or so clones, around 84% of them seen once, and the ten largest clones take roughly 4.2%. Input material: PBMCs. The receptors shown here come from a middle-aged woman in good health and CMV-seropositive. Both conserved end residues are part of each CDR3. A D gene is named only where the DNA matches it firmly. Some rows have no size entry. The others give once, few or many, or a class for an expanded clone.

D gene	clone size	V gene	J gene	CDR3 DNA	CDR3 protein
TRBD1	once	TRBV30	TRBJ2-6	TGTGCCTGCACACAGGGGATGGGGGCCAACGTCCTGACTTTC	CACTQGMGANVLTF
-	-	TRBV7-2	TRBJ1-5	TGTGCCAGCAGCTTACACGGGAAGATGCCCCAGCATTTT	CASSLHGKMPQHF
-	-	TRBV28	TRBJ2-7	TGTGCCAGCAGTGTGACGGACACCTACGAGCAGTACTTC	CASSVTDTYEQYF
-	-	TRBV5-4	TRBJ2-7	TGTGCCAGCACCAGGGGCACAGGGTCTCGGGACGAGCAGTACTTC	CASTRGTGSRDEQYF
-	-	TRBV6-5	TRBJ1-2	TGTGCCAGCAGTCTCCATGGGACACCCAACTATGGCTACACCTTC	CASSLHGTPNYGYTF
TRBD2	-	TRBV2	TRBJ2-1	TGTGCCAGCAGTGGTCGTGCTAGCGGGAATGAGCAGTTCTTC	CASSGRASGNEQFF
TRBD2	-	TRBV9	TRBJ2-5	TGTGCCAGCAGCGTAGGGGTAGCGGGAGATAGGGAGACCCAGTACTTC	CASSVGVAGDRETQYF
TRBD2	-	TRBV14	TRBJ2-7	TGTGCCAGCAGCCAATTCTTTAGGACTAGCCACACGAGCGAGCAGTACTTC	CASSQFFRTSHTSEQYF
-	-	TRBV25-1	TRBJ1-6	TGTGCCAGCAGTGAATATCTGGCAGGTGTACCCCTCCACTTT	CASSEYLAGVPLHF
-	few	TRBV7-9	TRBJ1-1	TGTGCCAGCAGCTTTAGCCAGGGTGTGTGGGGTGAAGCTTTCTTT	CASSFSQGVWGEAFF
-	-	TRBV4-3	TRBJ2-1	TGCGCCAGCAGCCAGTCGGGGAGTTCCTACAATGAGCAGTTCTTC	CASSQSGSSYNEQFF
-	-	TRBV9	TRBJ2-4	TGTGCCAGCAGCGTAGGACAGATTAAGGGAAACATTCAGTACTTC	CASSVGQIKGNIQYF
-	once	TRBV29-1	TRBJ1-4	TGCAGCGTTGAGGGCCTCGGGAGAGAAAAACTGTTTTTT	CSVEGLGREKLFF
TRBD1	-	TRBV5-8	TRBJ2-1	TGTGCCAGCAGCGCCCGGGACAGACGTTACAATGAGCAGTTCTTC	CASSARDRRYNEQFF
-	-	TRBV7-2	TRBJ2-3	TGTGCCAGCAGCTCCGGACAGTCAAAAGCGCAGTATTTT	CASSSGQSKAQYF
TRBD1	-	TRBV5-6	TRBJ2-7	TGTGCCAGCAGCTCCTGGACAGGGACGATTACCTACGAGCAGTACTTC	CASSSWTGTITYEQYF
-	medium-sized	TRBV2	TRBJ2-7	TGTGCCAGCAGTGAGCGGGGGCGCTCCTACGAGCAGTACTTC	CASSERGRSYEQYF
-	-	TRBV29-1	TRBJ2-7	TGCAGCGTAATGGACAGCTACGAGCAGTACTTC	CSVMDSYEQYF
-	-	TRBV5-1	TRBJ2-5	TGCGCCAGCTCCTCGGGGACATCAGAGACCCAGTACTTC	CASSSGTSETQYF
-	-	TRBV7-3	TRBJ2-5	TGTGCCAGCAGCTTAGGGGGGACCCAAGAGACCCAGTACTTC	CASSLGGTQETQYF
TRBD1	-	TRBV30	TRBJ2-7	TGTGCCTGGAGTGCGCGACAGGGGGCATGGAAAGAGCAGTACTTC	CAWSARQGAWKEQYF
-	-	TRBV7-6	TRBJ2-1	TGTGCCAGCAGCTTAGCAGGGGACTTGCATGAGCAGTTCTTC	CASSLAGDLHEQFF
TRBD1	-	TRBV7-9	TRBJ1-4	TGTGCCAGCAGCTTGGCAGACAGGGGGCGTGAAAAACTGTTTTTT	CASSLADRGREKLFF
TRBD1	-	TRBV5-1	TRBJ1-5	TGCGCCAGCAGCTTGGCCATTCAGACAGGGGGACGTCAGCCCCAGCATTTT	CASSLAIQTGGRQPQHF
-	-	TRBV19	TRBJ1-5	TGTGCCAGTAGTATAAGGCGACCGACAGGCTCAAATCAGCCCCAGCATTTT	CASSIRRPTGSNQPQHF
-	few	TRBV5-6	TRBJ2-1	TGTGCCAGCAGCTCTACCGAGGATGAGCAGTTCTTC	CASSSTEDEQFF
TRBD1	few	TRBV5-4	TRBJ2-7	TGTGCCAGCAGCGGATCCGGGACAGGGGTGTACGAGCAGTACTTC	CASSGSGTGVYEQYF